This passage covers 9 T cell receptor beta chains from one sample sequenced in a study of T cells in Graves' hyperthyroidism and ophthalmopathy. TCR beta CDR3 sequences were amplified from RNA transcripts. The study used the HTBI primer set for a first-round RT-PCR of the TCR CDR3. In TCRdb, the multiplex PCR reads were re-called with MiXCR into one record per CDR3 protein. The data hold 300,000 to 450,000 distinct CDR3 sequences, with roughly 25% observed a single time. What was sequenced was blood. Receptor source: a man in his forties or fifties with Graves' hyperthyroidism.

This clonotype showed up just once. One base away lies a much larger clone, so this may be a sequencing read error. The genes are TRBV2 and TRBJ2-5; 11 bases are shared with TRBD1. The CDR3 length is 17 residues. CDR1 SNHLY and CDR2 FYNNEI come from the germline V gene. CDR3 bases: TGTGGCAGCAGTGTGATGGACAGGGGGCGCGCGGGCGAGACCCAGTACTTC. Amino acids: CGSSVMDRGRAGETQYF.

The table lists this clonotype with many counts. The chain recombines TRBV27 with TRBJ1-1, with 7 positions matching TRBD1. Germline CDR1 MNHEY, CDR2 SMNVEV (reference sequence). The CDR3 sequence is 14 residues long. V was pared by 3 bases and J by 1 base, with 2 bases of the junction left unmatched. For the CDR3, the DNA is TGTGCCAGCAGTTTTAACAGGGGGAACACTGAAGCTTTCTTT. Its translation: CASSFNRGNTEAFF.

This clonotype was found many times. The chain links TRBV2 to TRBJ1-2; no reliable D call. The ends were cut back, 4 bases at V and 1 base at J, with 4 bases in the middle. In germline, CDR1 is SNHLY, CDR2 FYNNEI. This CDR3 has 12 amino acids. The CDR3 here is CASSVDNYGYTF. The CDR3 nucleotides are TGTGCCAGCAGTGTCGATAACTATGGCTACACCTTC.

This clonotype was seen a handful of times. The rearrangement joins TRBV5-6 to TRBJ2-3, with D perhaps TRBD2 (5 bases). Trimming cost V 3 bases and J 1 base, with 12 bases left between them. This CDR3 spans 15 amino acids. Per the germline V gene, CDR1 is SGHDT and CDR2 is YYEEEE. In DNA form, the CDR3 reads TGTGCCAGCAGCTCTCCGGACTTAGGCACAGATACGCAGTATTTT. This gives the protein CASSSPDLGTDTQYF.

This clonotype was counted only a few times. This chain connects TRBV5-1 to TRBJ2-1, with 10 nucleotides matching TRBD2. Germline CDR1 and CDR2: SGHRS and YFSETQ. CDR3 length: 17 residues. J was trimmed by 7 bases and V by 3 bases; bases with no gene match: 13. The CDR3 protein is CASSSGTSVLRWNEQFF. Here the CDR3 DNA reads TGCGCCAGCAGCTCCGGGACTAGCGTCCTCCGGTGGAATGAGCAGTTCTTC.

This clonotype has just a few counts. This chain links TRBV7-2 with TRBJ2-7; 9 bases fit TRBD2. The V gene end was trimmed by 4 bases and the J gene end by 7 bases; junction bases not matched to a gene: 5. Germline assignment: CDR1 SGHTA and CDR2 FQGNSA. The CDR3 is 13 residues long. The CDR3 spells CASSSGLAKEQYF. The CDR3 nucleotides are TGTGCCAGCAGCTCTGGACTAGCGAAGGAGCAGTACTTC.

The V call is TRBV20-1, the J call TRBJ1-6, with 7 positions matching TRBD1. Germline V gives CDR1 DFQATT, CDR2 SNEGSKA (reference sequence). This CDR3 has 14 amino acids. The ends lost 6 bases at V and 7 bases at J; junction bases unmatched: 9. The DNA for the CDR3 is TGCAGTGCCAGACTTGACAGGGAGAATTCACCCCTCCACTTT. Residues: CSARLDRENSPLHF.

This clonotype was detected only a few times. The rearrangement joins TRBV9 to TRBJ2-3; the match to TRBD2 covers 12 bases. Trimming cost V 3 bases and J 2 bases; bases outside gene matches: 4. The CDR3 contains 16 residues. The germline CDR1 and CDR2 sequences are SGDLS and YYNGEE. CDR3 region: CASSARTSGTTDTQYF. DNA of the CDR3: TGTGCCAGCAGCGCTAGGACTAGCGGGACCACAGATACGCAGTATTTT.

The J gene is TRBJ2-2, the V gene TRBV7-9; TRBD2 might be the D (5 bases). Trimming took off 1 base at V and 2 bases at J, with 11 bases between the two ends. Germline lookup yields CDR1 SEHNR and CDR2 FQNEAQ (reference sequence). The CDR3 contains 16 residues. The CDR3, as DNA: TGTGCCAGCAGCTTAGAACTCAGCGGAAACACCGGGGAGCTGTTTTTT. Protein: CASSLELSGNTGELFF.